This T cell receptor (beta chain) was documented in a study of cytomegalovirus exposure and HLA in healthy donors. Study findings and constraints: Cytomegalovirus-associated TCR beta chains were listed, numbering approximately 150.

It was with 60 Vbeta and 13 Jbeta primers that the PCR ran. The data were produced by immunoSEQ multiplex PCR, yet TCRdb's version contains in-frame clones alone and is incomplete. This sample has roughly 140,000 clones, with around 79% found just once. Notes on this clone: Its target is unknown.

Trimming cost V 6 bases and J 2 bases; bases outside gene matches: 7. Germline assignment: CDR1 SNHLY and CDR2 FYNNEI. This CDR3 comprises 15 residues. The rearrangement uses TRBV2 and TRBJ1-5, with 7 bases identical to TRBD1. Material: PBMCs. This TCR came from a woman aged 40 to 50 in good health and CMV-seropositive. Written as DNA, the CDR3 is TGTGCCAGCAGCCTAACAGGGGATGGCAATCAGCCCCAGCATTTT. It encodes CASSLTGDGNQPQHF.